This TCR beta chain was captured by sequencing in a study of T cells in Graves' hyperthyroidism and ophthalmopathy. The wider study: Peripheral blood was secured at the point of initial diagnosis, before any treatment.

RNA transcripts yielded amplified TCR beta CDR3 regions. HTBI primers drove first-round RT-PCR of the TCR CDR3. MiXCR was run by TCRdb on the multiplex PCR reads, yielding one entry per CDR3 protein. Among about 350,000 distinct CDR3 sequences listed, 14% were seen once. The germline V and J ends were trimmed by 5 bases and 4 bases, with 18 bases remaining between them. CDR1 and CDR2 (germline): LNHDA, SQIVND (reference sequence). The CDR3 has 15 residues. Overall study results and limits: Appearing also in blood were most of the thyroid clonotypes expanded above 0.001.

This clonotype appeared many times. Antigen unknown. In making diagnoses, clinical symptoms, serum thyroxine and TRAb, thyroid ultrasound and orbital computed tomography were all used. Material: blood. The TCR was taken from a woman in her 30s with Graves' hyperthyroidism. The chain is built from TRBV19 and TRBJ2-7; D possibly matches TRBD1 or TRBD2 (5 bases each). The CDR3 bases are TGTGCCAGTAGTCCCCTTGGGTGGGGGATGTACGAGCAGTACTTC. Encoded protein: CASSPLGWGMYEQYF.